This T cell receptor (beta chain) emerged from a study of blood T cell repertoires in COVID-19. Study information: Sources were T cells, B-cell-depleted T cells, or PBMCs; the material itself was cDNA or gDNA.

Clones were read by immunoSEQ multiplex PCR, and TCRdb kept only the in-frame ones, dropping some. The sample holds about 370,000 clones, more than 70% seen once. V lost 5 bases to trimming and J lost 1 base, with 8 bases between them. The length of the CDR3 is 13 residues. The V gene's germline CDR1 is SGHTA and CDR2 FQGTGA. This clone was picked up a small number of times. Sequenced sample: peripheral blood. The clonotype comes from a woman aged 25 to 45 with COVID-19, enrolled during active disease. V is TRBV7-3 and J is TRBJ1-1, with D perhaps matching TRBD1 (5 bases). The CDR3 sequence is CASSRRGNTEAFF. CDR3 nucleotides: TGTGCCAGCAGCCGAAGGGGGAACACTGAAGCTTTCTTT.